This T cell receptor beta chain was identified during a study of blood T cell repertoires in COVID-19. Overall study: PBMCs, B-cell-depleted T cells, or T cells were the source of the cDNA or gDNA that made up the material.

The authors' processing: Amplification with reference gene primers provided the estimates of nucleated cell counts. Sequenced by immunoSEQ multiplex PCR; TCRdb stores in-frame clones only, minus some. V, J and clone size derive from that table, while D and trimming were established from the DNA sequence. The sample includes 80,000 or so clones, roughly 78% of them seen just once. Trimming stripped 0 bases from V and 5 bases from J, with 11 bases between. The CDR3 totals 16 residues. Germline-derived CDR1 and CDR2 are MNHEY and SMNVEV (reference sequence). The specimen was peripheral blood. The genes are TRBV27 and TRBJ1-6, with a tentative D call TRBD1 (5 bases). The clonotype was recovered from an older woman with acute or convalescent COVID-19. CDR3: CASSLSRPGHNSPLHF. CDR3 DNA: TGTGCCAGCAGTTTATCGCGACCAGGGCATAATTCACCCCTCCACTTT.